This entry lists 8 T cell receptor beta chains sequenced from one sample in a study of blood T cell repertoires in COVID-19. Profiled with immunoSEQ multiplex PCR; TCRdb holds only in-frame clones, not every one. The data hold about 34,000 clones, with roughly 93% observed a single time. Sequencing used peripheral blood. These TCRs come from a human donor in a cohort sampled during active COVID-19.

In DNA form, the CDR3 reads TGTGCCAGCAGTGACGGGACTAGCGGGAACACCGGGGAGCTGTTTTTT. Translating it yields CASSDGTSGNTGELFF. This chain joins TRBV6-4 and TRBJ2-2; 11 bases fit TRBD2. Germline lookup yields CDR1 MRHNA and CDR2 SNTAGT. CDR3 length: 16 residues. With V trimmed by 2 bases and J by 1 base, 0 bases remained unmatched.

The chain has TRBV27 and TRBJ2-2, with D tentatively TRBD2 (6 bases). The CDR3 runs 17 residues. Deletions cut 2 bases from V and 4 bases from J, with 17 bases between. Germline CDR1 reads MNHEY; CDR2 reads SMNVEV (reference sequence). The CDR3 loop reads CASSLHITAGSTGELFF. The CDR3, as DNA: TGTGCCAGCAGTTTACACATCACCGCGGGGTCCACCGGGGAGCTGTTTTTT.

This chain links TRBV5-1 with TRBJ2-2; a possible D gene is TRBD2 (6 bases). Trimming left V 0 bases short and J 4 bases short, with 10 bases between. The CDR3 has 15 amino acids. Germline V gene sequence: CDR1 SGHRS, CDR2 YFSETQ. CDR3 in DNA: TGCGCCAGCAGCTTGGATAGGGGAGGCACCGGGGAGCTGTTTTTT. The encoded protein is CASSLDRGGTGELFF. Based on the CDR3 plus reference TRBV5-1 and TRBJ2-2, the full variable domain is KAGVTQTPRYLIKTRGQQVTLSCSPISGHRSVSWYQQTPGQGLQFLFEYFSETQRNKGNFPGRFSGRQFSNSRSEMNVSTLELGDSALYLCASSLDRGGTGELFFGEGSRLTVL.

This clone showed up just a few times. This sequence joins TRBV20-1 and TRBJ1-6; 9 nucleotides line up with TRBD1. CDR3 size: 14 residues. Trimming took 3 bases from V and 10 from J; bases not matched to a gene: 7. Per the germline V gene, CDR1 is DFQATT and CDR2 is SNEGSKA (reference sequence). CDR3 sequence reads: CSASRDRERSPLHF. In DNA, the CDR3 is TGCAGTGCTAGTAGGGACAGGGAACGATCACCCCTCCACTTT.

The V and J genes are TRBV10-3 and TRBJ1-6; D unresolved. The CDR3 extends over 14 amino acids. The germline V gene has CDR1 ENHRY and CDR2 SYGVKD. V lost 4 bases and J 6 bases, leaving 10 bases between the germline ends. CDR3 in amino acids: CAISGPESNSPLHF. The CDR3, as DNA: TGTGCCATCAGTGGGCCGGAGAGTAATTCACCCCTCCACTTT.

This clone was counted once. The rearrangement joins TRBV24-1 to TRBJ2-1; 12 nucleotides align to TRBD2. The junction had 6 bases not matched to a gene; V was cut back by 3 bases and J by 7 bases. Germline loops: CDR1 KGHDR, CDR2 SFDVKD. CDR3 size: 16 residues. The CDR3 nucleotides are TGTGCCACCAGTGATCCGACTAGCGGGAGTGGTAATGAGCAGTTCTTC. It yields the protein CATSDPTSGSGNEQFF.

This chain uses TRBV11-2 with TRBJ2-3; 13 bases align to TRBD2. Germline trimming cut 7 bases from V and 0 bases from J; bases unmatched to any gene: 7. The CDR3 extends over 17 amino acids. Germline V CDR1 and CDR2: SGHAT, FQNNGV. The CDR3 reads CASILAGLAGSTDTQYF. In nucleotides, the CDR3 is TGTGCCAGCATTCTAGCGGGACTAGCGGGAAGCACAGATACGCAGTATTTT.

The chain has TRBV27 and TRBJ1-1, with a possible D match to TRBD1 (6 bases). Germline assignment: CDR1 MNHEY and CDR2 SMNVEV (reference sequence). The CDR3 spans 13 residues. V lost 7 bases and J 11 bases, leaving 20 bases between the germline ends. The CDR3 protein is CASMTTGRDGAFF. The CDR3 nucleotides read TGTGCCAGCATGACGACAGGAAGAGACGGGGCTTTCTTT.